This TCR beta chain was found in a study of T cell responses to AZD1222 COVID-19 vaccine (dated by TCRdb to the early 2020s). Some background on the complete study: AZD1222 recipients given second doses at about 4 weeks or at about 12 weeks were pooled, since spike-specific TCR depth and breadth were not found to differ between the two schedules. TCR sequencing was performed for roughly 250 trial participants, of whom about 200 were given two doses of AZD1222 and about 25 were given two doses of MenACWY control vaccine. Trial participants were enrolled into age subgroups of 18-55, 56-69 and 70-plus years, which contained 148, 28 and 57 TCR-sequenced participants, respectively. General findings and caveats noted by the study authors: In the small 56-69-year group, the increase in depth fell short of significance, most likely because of low power. Spike-specific TCR breadth and depth rose significantly after two AZD1222 doses compared with day 0 and with MenACWY recipients. Nearly half of unique spike-specific TCRs reportedly recognized epitopes outside regions mutated in the B.1.351 and B.1.1.7 variants. Because no day 14 peak-response samples were available, repertoires were characterized only after the peak T cell response. Participants were mostly white British, with more females than males. The authors suggested clonal diversity may have been underestimated. The whole spike protein was spanned by vaccine-associated CD4 TCRs, and dominant responses were seen in regions 160-218 and 743-854. Conclusions about previously exposed vaccinees were limited because only five to seven AZD1222 recipients were SARS-CoV-2 seropositive at baseline.

As regards this clone: Its antigen remains undetermined. There are no base qualities to consult, and no much larger clone falls within one base.

The CDR3 regions of human TCRbeta chains were subjected to immunosequencing. As for the original processing: Repertoire TCRs were matched against a reference library of SARS-CoV-2-specific TCRs generated with the MIRA antigen-specificity platform. Breadth was defined as the fraction of unique TCRs that were SARS-CoV-2-associated, and depth was defined as the fraction of total T cells that were SARS-CoV-2-associated. Using the MIRA data, every spike-specific TCR was mapped to the spike region that the TCR reacted to and assigned to either a CD4 or a CD8 class. Log10-transformed breadth and depth values were compared by one-way ANOVA with Sidak's multiple comparisons tests. What TCRdb holds here is the immuneACCESS table cut down to in-frame rearrangements. Part of the clones is not present; checked against another copy, under half of the missing clones reflect an unresolved V gene, and the others are unexplained. That table gives V, J and clone size, and the DNA gave D and trimming. The sample profile shows some 180,000 clones; 85% to 90% of them were found once. Around 5.8% of the sample is held by the ten biggest clonotypes.

This specimen's time point label, per the study, means: baseline before first vaccination. Vaccinee samples were obtained from the UK trials COV001 and COV002, which included a single-blind randomized controlled phase 2/3 trial of AZD1222 (ChAdOx1 nCoV-19) in healthy adults. For TCRbeta chain sequencing, PBMC samples were collected from trial participants at day 0 and at day 28 after the second dose. Reading from cysteine to phenylalanine, the CDR3 counts 21 amino acids. Of the read, only the CDR3 DNA is kept; its 63 bases are in frame from base 1. Trimming takes 4 bases off V and 0 bases off J; junction bases not matched to a gene: 13. The germline V gene (reference sequence) provides CDR1 LNHDA and CDR2 SQIVND.

This material consisted of peripheral blood, taken on day 0 of AZD1222 vaccination. This sequence uses TRBV19 and TRBJ2-1; a stretch of 15 junction bases matches TRBD2. This TCR was sampled from an adult in good health. CDR3 region: CASSKQGTSGRPLSSYNEQFF. The DNA sequence follows: TGTGCCAGTAGTAAGCAGGGGACTAGCGGGAGGCCCCTTAGCTCCTACAATGAGCAGTTCTTC.